This T cell receptor beta chain comes out of a study of T-cell memory formation after mild COVID-19. Study-level points and caveats: The SARS-CoV-2 specificity of second-wave clones reaching peak at day 37 remained unverified. Pre-infection memory already had some responding clones, implying cross-reactive memory joined. Clones that got smaller from day 15 to 85 had even CD4/CD8, while clones growing later tipped toward CD4+.

This CDR3 has 13 amino acids. CDR1 is SGDLS, CDR2 YYNGEE, per germline. With 3 bases removed from V and 9 bases from J, the gap between germline ends came to 13 bases. Constant-segment primers served in 5'RACE that generated TCR alpha and TCR beta cDNA libraries bearing sample barcodes and UMIs. MiXCR, applied by TCRdb to the 5' RACE reads, yields one record per CDR3 protein. This table holds 350,000 or so distinct CDR3 sequences, 10% to 15% found once. This clonotype was seen more than once but under ten times. As yet, its antigen is unknown. The receptor was derived from a man aged 18 to 35 who had mild COVID-19 (a few samples of this study predate the infection). Cell type and time point are not known. The chain couples TRBV9 to TRBJ2-1; no reliable D call. The sequenced sample consisted of PBMCs or a T cell subset sorted from them (not recorded which). Written as DNA, the CDR3 is TGTGCCAGCAGCGGAATCGGGTCGGGTGAGCAGTTCTTC. Amino acids: CASSGIGSGEQFF. Supplemented by reference TRBV9 and TRBJ2-1, the full variable domain reads DSGVTQTPKHLITATGQRVTLRCSPRSGDLSVYWYQQSLDQGLQFLIQYYNGEERAKGNILERFSAQQFPDLHSELNLSSLELGDSALYFCASSGIGSGEQFFGPGTRLTVL.